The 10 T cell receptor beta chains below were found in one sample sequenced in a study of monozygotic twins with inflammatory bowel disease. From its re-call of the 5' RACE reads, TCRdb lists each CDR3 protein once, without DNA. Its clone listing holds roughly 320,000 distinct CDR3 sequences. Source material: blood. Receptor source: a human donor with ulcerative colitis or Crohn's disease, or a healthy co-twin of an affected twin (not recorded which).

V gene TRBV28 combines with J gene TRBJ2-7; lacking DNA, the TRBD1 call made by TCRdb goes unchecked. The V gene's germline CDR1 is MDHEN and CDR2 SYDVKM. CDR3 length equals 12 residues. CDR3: CASSSSFRVQYF. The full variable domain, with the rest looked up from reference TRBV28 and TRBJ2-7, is DVKVTQSSRYLVKRTGEKVFLECVQDMDHENMFWYRQDPGLGLRLIYFSYDVKMKEKGDIPEGYSVSREKKERFSLILESASTNQTSMYLCASSSSFRVQYFGPGTRLTVT.

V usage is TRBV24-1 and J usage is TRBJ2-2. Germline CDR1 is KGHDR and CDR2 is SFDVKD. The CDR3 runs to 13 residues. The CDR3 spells CATSDLFTGELFF.

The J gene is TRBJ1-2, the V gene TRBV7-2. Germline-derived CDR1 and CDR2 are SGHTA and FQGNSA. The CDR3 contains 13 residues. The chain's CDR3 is CASSPPGARGYTF.

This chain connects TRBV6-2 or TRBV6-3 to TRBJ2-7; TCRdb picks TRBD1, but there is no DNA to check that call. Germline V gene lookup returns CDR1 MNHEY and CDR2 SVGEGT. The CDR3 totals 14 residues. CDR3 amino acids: CASSSGTGRYEQYF.

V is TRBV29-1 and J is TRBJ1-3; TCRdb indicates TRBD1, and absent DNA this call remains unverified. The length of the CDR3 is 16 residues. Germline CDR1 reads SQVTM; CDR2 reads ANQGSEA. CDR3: CSVDLRGQGDGNTIYF.

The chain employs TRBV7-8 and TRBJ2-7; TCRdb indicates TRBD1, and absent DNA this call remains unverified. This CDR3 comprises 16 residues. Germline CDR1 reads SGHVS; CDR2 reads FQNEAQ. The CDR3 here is CASSPWRGSSSYEQYF. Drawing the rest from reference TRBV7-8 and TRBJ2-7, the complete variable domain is GAGVSQSPRYKVAKRGQDVALRCDPISGHVSLFWYQQALGQGPEFLTYFQNEAQLDKSGLPSDRFFAERPEGSVSTLKIQRTQQEDSAVYLCASSPWRGSSSYEQYFGPGTRLTVT.

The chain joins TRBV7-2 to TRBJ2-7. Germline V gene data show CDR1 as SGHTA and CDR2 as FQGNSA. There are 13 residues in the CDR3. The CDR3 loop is CASSFQRHYEQYF.

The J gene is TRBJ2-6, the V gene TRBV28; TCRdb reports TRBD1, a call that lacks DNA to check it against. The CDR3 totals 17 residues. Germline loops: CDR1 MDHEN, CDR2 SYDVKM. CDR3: CASSSRRWGPKANVLTF.

This CDR3 reads CASRVWGDNQPQHF. This chain connects TRBV19 to TRBJ1-5; the D call of TRBD1 rests on TCRdb alone, since no DNA is present to check it. CDR1 is LNHDA, CDR2 SQIVND, per germline (reference sequence). The CDR3 extends over 14 amino acids.

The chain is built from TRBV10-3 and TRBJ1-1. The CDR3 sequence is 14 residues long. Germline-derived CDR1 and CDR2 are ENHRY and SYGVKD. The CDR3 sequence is CATQDSWGNTEAFF.